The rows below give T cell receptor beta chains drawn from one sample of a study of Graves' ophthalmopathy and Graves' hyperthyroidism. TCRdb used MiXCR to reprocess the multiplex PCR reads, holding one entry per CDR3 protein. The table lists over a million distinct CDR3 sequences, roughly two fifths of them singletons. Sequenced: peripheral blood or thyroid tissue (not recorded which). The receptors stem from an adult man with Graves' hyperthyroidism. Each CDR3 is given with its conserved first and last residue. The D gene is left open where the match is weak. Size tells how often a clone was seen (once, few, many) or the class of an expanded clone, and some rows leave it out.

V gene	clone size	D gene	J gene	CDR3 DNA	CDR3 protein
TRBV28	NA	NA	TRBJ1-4	TGTGCCAGCAGTTCGGCGGGGGCGCGGGAAAAACTGTTTTTT	CASSSAGAREKLFF
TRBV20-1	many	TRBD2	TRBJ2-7	TGCAGTGCTCCCCCCTTGACTAGCGCGACGTACGAGCAGTACTTC	CSAPPLTSATYEQYF
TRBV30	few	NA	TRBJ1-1	TGTGCCTGGAGCTGGGACGGGAACACTGAAGCTTTCTTT	CAWSWDGNTEAFF
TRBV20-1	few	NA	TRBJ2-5	TGCAGTGCTAGAGATCTTCAGCGGCCCCCGGGGGACCAGTACTTC	CSARDLQRPPGDQYF
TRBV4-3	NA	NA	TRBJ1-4	TGCGCCAGCAGCATGACGGGGAACACGGATGAAAAACTGTTTTTT	CASSMTGNTDEKLFF
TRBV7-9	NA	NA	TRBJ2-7	TGTGCCAGCAGTTTAGCGCGTAGCGGAAGCTCCTACGAGCAGTACTTC	CASSLARSGSSYEQYF
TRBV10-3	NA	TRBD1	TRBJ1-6	TGTGCCATCAGTAAGACAGGGGGCGCTTATAATTCACCCCTCCACTTT	CAISKTGGAYNSPLHF
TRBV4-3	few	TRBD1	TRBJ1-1	TGCGCCAGCAGCCAAGAAGGGGGCGCGAACACTGAAGCTTTCTTT	CASSQEGGANTEAFF
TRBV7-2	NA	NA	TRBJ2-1	TGTGCCAGCAGCTTAGTCGGGGGAGACAGTAATGAGCAGTTCTTC	CASSLVGGDSNEQFF
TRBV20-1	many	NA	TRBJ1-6	TGCAGTGCTAGACAGGGACCCAATTCACCCCTCCACTTT	CSARQGPNSPLHF
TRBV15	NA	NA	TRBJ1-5	TGTGCCACCAGCAGAGATTTGGGGGCAAGAGGTCAGCCCCAGCATTTT	CATSRDLGARGQPQHF
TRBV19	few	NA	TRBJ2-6	TGTGCCAGTAGTATTCGGGGGATGGGTGCTGGGGCCAACGTCCTGACTTTC	CASSIRGMGAGANVLTF